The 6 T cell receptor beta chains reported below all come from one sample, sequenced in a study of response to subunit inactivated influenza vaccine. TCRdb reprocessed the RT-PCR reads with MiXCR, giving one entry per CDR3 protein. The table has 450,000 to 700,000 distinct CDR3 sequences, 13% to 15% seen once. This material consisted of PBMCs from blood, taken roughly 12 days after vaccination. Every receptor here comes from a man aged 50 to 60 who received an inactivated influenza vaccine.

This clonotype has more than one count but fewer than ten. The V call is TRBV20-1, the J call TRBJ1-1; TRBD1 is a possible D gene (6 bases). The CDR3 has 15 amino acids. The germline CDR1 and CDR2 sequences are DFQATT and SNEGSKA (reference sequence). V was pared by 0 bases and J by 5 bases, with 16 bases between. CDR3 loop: CSARDAGGRLTEAFF. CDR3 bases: TGCAGTGCTAGAGATGCCGGGGGGCGACTTACTGAAGCTTTCTTT.

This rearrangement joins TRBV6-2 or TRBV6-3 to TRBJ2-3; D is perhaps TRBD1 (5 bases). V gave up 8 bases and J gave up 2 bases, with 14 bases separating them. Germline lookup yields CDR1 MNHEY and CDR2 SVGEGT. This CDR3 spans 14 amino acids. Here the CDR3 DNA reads TGTGCCAGCCACCTTAACAGGCTCACAGATACGCAGTATTTT. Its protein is CASHLNRLTDTQYF.

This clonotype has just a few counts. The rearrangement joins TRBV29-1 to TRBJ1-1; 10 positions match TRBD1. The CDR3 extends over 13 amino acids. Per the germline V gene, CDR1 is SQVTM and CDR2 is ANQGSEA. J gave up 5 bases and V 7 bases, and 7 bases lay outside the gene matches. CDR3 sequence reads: CSAGQGGLTEAFF. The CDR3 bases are TGCAGCGCCGGACAGGGGGGGTTGACTGAAGCTTTCTTT.

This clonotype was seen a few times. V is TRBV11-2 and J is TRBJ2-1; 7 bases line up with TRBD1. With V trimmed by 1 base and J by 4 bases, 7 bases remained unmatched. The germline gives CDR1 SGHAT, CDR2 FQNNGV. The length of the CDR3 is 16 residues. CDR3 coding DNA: TGTGCCAGCAGCTTAGTCACAGGGGTAATGTACAATGAGCAGTTCTTC. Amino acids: CASSLVTGVMYNEQFF.

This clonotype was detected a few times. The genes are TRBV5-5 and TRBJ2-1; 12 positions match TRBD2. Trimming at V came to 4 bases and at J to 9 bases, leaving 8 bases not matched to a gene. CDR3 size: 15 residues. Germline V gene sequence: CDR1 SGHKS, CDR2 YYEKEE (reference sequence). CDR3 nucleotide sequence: TGTGCCAGCAGCCTGCTAGCGGGAGGGCCGGTTGAGCAGTTCTTC. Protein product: CASSLLAGGPVEQFF.

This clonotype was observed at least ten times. The CDR3 DNA reads TGCGCCAGCAGCCACGGGGACAGGAACACCTACGAGCAGTACTTC. The encoded protein is CASSHGDRNTYEQYF. The rearrangement joins TRBV5-1 to TRBJ2-7; 8 nucleotides line up with TRBD1. Germline loops: CDR1 SGHRS, CDR2 YFSETQ. J gave up 2 bases and V 4 bases, and 8 bases lay outside the gene matches. The CDR3 has 15 residues.